This T cell receptor beta chain was recovered during a study of blood T cell repertoires in COVID-19 (dated by TCRdb to the early 2020s). About the full investigation: Samples from collaborators originated in the United States, Italy and Spain and spanned both the acute and convalescent phases of COVID-19. Deeply sampled blood TCRbeta repertoires from subjects exposed to, actively infected with, or recovered from COVID-19 were included in the dataset. Nearly every sample came with metadata listing a de-identified subject ID, COVID-19 status, age in years and sex. The samples were drawn from two sources: the first 160 participants of the ongoing ImmuneRACE study, and fewer than 1,500 subjects contributed by 6 global collaborators. The material from the prospective study consisted of cDNA or gDNA derived from T cells, B-cell-depleted T cells, or PBMCs. HLA class I and class II types, where available, came from metadata supplied by the sample provider rather than from assay-based typing. The repertoires were released in a freely available public database intended as a resource for research on the immune response to SARS-CoV-2.

Enrolling through a virtual design, the prospective study's participants ranged in age from roughly 18 to 95 years and lived across 20 to 25 United States geographic areas. Cohort assignment in the prospective study relied on participant-reported clinical history from a screening survey and a study questionnaire. ImmuneRACE Cohort 3 recovered participants were defined by two consecutive negative NP/OP PCR tests, healthcare professional clearance, or symptom resolution. Mobile phlebotomists in the prospective study collected whole blood, serum and a nasopharyngeal or oropharyngeal swab from every participant. Additional blood draws and questionnaires over an approximately 2-month period could optionally be provided by prospective study participants. Before DNA extraction, prospective study blood samples were shipped either frozen or at room temperature. The table lists this clone with a few counts. No cognate antigen has been identified for it. Base quality data are lacking; no much larger clone is found one base away.

Beyond this particular receptor, the publication reports: The quantity of clinical and demographic metadata differed by source and by participant and was supplied without curation.

The immunoSEQ Assay, a bias-controlled multiplex PCR, was used to amplify TCRbeta CDR3 regions from genomic DNA. The authors' pipeline ran thus. Within the assay, amplification of reference gene primers was used to estimate how many nucleated cells each sample contained. To quantify the absolute abundance of each unique TCRbeta CDR3 rearrangement, sequence reads were collapsed and filtered. For each sample, productive Simpson clonality was calculated as the square root of Simpson's diversity index over productive rearrangements. As stored in TCRdb, this immuneACCESS dataset retains in-frame rearrangements with V and J assigned. A fraction of the clones does not appear; measured against another copy, unresolved V genes explain less than half of the discrepancy, and the remainder lacks a known reason. Clone size and the V and J calls come from that table; the DNA yielded D and trimming. This sample comprises approximately 200,000 clones, more than 75% of them detected only once. Of the sample, more than 7.5% is held by the ten largest clones.

The sample taken for sequencing was PBMCs or T cells enriched from blood (not recorded which). The source of this sequence is a woman aged 25-40 years who had recovered from COVID-19.

At the DNA level, the sequence is TGTGCCACCAGTGAGGCCGGGGAAAAACTGTTTTTT. Its protein product is CATSEAGEKLFF. This receptor chain uses TRBV24-1 and TRBJ1-4; no D segment can be confidently identified. The CDR3, cysteine through phenylalanine, is 12 amino acids long. The DNA shown is the 36-base CDR3, in frame from base 1. V lost 4 bases and J lost 8 bases; the stretch between them is 7 bases long. Via the germline V gene, CDR1 is KGHDR and CDR2 SFDVKD.